The sequence of this TCR beta chain was determined in a study of blood T cell repertoires in COVID-19. On the study more broadly: From the United States, Italy and Spain came samples of acute and convalescent COVID-19.

The table lists this clone with a few counts. Germline V gene data show CDR1 as MNHEY and CDR2 as SMNVEV (reference sequence). This CDR3 region has 14 residues. Losses at the gene ends were 6 bases for V and 3 bases for J; bases not matched to a gene: 3. Grouping used clinical history reported by participants in a survey and questionnaire. Symptom resolution, clearance, or two negative PCRs marked the recovered donors of Cohort 3. Authors' analysis steps: Counts of nucleated cells, estimated from reference gene primer amplification, were obtained. The data were produced by immunoSEQ multiplex PCR, yet TCRdb's version contains in-frame clones alone and is incomplete. V and J calls and clone size come straight from that table; D and trimming were deduced from the DNA. The data hold about 230,000 clones, with roughly nine tenths observed a single time.

The sequencing input was PBMCs or T cells enriched from blood (not recorded which). This chain joins TRBV27 and TRBJ2-2, with 8 bases matching TRBD1. The sequence derives from a man aged 25 to 40 who had recovered from COVID-19. CDR3 in amino acids: CASSGQGYTGELFF. The DNA for the CDR3 is TGTGCCAGCAGCGGACAGGGTTACACCGGGGAGCTGTTTTTT.